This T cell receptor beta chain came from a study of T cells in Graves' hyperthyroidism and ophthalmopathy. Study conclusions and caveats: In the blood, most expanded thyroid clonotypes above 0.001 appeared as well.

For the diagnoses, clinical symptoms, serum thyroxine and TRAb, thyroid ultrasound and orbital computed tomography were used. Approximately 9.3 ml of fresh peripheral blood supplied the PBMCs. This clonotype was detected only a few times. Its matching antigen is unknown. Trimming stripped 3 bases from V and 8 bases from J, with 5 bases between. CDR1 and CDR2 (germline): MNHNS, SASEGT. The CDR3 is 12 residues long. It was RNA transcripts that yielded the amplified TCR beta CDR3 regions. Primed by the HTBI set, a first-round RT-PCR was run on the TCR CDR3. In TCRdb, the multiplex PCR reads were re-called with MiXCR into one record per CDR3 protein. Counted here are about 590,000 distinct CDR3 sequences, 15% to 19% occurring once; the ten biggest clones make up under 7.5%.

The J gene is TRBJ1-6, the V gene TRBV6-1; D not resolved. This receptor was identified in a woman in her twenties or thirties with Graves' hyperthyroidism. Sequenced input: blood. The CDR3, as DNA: TGTGCCAGCAGTGATGCCCATTCACCCCTCCACTTT. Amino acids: CASSDAHSPLHF.